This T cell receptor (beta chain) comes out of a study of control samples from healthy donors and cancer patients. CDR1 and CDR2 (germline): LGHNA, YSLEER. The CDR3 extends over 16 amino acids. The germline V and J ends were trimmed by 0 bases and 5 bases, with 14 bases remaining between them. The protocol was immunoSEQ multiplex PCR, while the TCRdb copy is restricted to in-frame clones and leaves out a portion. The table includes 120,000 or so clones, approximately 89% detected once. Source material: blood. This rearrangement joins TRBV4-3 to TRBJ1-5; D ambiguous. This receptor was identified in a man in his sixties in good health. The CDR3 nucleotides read TGCGCCAGCAGCCAAGATATATTGGAGGACCATCAGCCCCAGCATTTT. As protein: CASSQDILEDHQPQHF.